This TCR beta chain was identified during a study of cytomegalovirus exposure and HLA in healthy donors. Study summary: An analysis done earlier identified almost 120 million unique TCR beta sequences from 190 million or so T cells. General study results and limits: CMV antigen specificity of a few CMV-associated chains was confirmed in vitro. In a later analysis, most CMV-associated TCR beta chains appeared HLA-restricted.

In the PCR, 60 Vbeta and 13 Jbeta primers were used. Assay: immunoSEQ multiplex PCR; the TCRdb copy retains only in-frame clones and omits some. The data show approximately 200,000 clones, 70% to 85% seen once. Concerning this clone itself: The antigen remains undetermined.

The CDR3 covers 15 residues. Trimming at V came to 8 bases and at J to 6 bases, leaving 14 bases not matched to a gene. Germline V gene data show CDR1 as LNHNV and CDR2 as YYDKDF (reference sequence). The TCR originated in a boy between 2 and 10 years old in good health and CMV-seronegative. This chain joins TRBV15 and TRBJ1-2; 8 bases are a match to TRBD1. Sequenced sample: PBMCs. The CDR3 protein is CATSKPDREGNGYTF. CDR3 nucleotide sequence: TGTGCCACCTCCAAGCCGGACAGGGAAGGGAATGGCTACACCTTC. Full variable domain (missing parts from reference TRBV15 and TRBJ1-2): DAMVIQNPRYQVTQFGKPVTLSCSQTLNHNVMYWYQQKSSQAPKLLFHYYDKDFNNEADTPDNFQSRRPNTSFCFLDIRSPGLGDTAMYLCATSKPDREGNGYTFGSGTRLTVV.